This T cell receptor beta chain was sequenced in a study of T cell responses to AZD1222 COVID-19 vaccine. TCRdb's copy holds only in-frame clones and misses some; the assay was immunoSEQ multiplex PCR. The profile shows approximately 110,000 clones, around 93% of them singletons. The CDR3 consists of 16 residues. Losses at the gene ends were 5 bases for V and 3 bases for J; bases not matched to a gene: 10. CDR1 is LNHDA, CDR2 SQIVND, per germline (reference sequence). The study's findings and limits: None of the repertoires were sampled until the peak T cell response had passed. The sample set comprised mostly white British donors with more females, and clonal diversity was possibly underestimated.

A word on this clone: The antigen is not known.

The chain carries TRBV19 and TRBJ2-3; 8 bases are a match to TRBD1. The material was peripheral blood, obtained on day 0 of AZD1222 vaccination. The clonotype comes from an adult in good health. The CDR3 region has the DNA TGTGCCAGTAGTCAAAGGAGGGACAGGTGGACAGATACGCAGTATTTT. Translation gives CASSQRRDRWTDTQYF. The full variable domain, completed using reference TRBV19 and TRBJ2-3, is DGGITQSPKYLFRKEGQNVTLSCEQNLNHDAMYWYRQDPGQGLRLIYYSQIVNDFQKGDIAEGYSVSREKKESFPLTVTSAQKNPTAFYLCASSQRRDRWTDTQYFGPGTRLTVL.